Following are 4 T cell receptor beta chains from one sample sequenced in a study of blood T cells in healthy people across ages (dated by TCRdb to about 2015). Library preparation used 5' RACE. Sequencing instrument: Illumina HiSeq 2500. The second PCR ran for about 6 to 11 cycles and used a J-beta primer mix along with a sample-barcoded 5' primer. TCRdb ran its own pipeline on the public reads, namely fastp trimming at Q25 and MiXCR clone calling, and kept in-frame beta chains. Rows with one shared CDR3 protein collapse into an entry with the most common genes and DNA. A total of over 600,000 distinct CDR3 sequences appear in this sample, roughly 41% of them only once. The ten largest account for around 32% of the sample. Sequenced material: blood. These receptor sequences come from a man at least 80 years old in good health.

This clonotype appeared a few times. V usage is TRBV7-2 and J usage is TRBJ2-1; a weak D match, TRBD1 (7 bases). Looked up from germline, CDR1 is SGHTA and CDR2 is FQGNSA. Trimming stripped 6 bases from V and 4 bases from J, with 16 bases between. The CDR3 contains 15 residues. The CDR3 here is CASRQTGRLYNEQFF. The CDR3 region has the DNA TGTGCCAGCAGACAGACAGGGAGGCTTTACAATGAGCAGTTCTTC.

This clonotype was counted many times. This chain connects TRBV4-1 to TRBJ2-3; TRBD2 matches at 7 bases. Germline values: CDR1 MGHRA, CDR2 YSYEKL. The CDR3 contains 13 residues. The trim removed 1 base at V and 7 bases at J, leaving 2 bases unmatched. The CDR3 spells CASSQGAGYTQYF. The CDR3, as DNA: TGCGCCAGCAGCCAAGGAGCGGGGTATACGCAGTATTTT.

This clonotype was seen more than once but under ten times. This chain's CDR3 is CASSENGGYGYTF. For the CDR3, the DNA is TGTGCCAGCAGTGAAAATGGCGGCTATGGCTACACCTTC. The chain uses TRBV25-1 and TRBJ1-2, with D unclear. This CDR3 comprises 13 residues. V dropped 2 bases and J dropped 4 bases, with 8 bases sitting between them. Germline-derived CDR1 and CDR2 are MGHDK and SYGVNS.

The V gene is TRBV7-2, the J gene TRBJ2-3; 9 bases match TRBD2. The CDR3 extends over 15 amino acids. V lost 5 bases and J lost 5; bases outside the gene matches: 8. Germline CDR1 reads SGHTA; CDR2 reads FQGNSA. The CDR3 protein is CASSDSGSGGDTQYF. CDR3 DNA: TGTGCCAGCAGCGATAGCGGGAGCGGGGGAGATACGCAGTATTTT.